The rows below give T cell receptor beta chains drawn from one sample of a study of cytomegalovirus exposure and HLA in healthy donors. The assay was immunoSEQ multiplex PCR, and TCRdb's table has in-frame clones only and misses some. The data show over 150,000 clones, approximately 80% seen once. Sequenced: PBMCs. The receptors were gathered from a woman aged 40 to 49 in good health and CMV-seropositive. Both conserved end residues are part of each CDR3. The D gene is left open where the match is weak. The size of a clone is reported for some rows only, either as once, few or many, or as a class for expanded clones.

>TRBJ2-2|-|TRBD1|17|TRBV7-9
TGTGCCAGCAGAAGGCAAGACGGGACAGTGAACACCGGGGAGCTGTTTTTT
CASRRQDGTVNTGELFF
>TRBJ1-1|-|TRBD1|14|TRBV28
TGTGCCAGCAGACGGACAGGGACGGGCACTGAAGCTTTCTTT
CASRRTGTGTEAFF
>TRBJ1-6|once|TRBD1|16|TRBV6-5
TGTGCCAGCAGTTACCTTTCTGGACAGGGTTATTCACCCCTCCACTTT
CASSYLSGQGYSPLHF
>TRBJ1-4|few|-|16|TRBV5-1
TGCGCCAGCAGCTTGGGCAGGGGTTTGTCTAATGAAAAACTGTTTTTT
CASSLGRGLSNEKLFF
>TRBJ1-2|-|TRBD1|17|TRBV28
TGTGCCAGCAGTCCGACAGGGATAACTCCCAACTGGGGTGGCTACACCTTC
CASSPTGITPNWGGYTF
>TRBJ2-1|-|TRBD2|16|TRBV19
TGTGCCAGTAGTTCGTCTCTAGCGGGAGGGTTCAATGAGCAGTTCTTC
CASSSSLAGGFNEQFF
>TRBJ2-1|-|TRBD2|14|TRBV5-1
TGCGCCAGGAGGCCGGGACTAGAAGACAATGAGCAGTTCTTC
CARRPGLEDNEQFF
>TRBJ1-1|-|TRBD1|16|TRBV6-7
TGTGCCAGCAGTTCAGGGGAGACAGGGGGCAACACTGAAGCTTTCTTT
CASSSGETGGNTEAFF
>TRBJ1-1|-|-|13|TRBV11-2
TGTGCCAGCAGCTTAGATTGGGGGGGTGAAGCTTTCTTT
CASSLDWGGEAFF
>TRBJ1-1|-|-|16|TRBV6-4
TGTGCCAGTAAAACAGGGATGGGTTACGAAAGGACTGAAGCTTTCTTT
CASKTGMGYERTEAFF
>TRBJ2-1|-|TRBD2|14|TRBV7-3
TGTGCCAGCGCCCGAGGCGGGAGCGAAGGTGAGCAGTTCTTC
CASARGGSEGEQFF
>TRBJ2-1|-|-|17|TRBV7-2
TGTGCCAGCAGCTTAACGGCAGGGAGGTTGGGATACAATGAGCAGTTCTTC
CASSLTAGRLGYNEQFF
>TRBJ2-7|-|-|14|TRBV7-2
TGTGCCAGCAGCCCCGTAGGGGTTCCCTACGAGCAGTACTTC
CASSPVGVPYEQYF
>TRBJ1-2|-|-|15|TRBV6-1
TGTGCCAGCAGTGAAGAGGGGGTTCCTAACTATGGCTACACCTTC
CASSEEGVPNYGYTF
>TRBJ1-5|-|TRBD1|14|TRBV6-1
TGTGCCAGCAGCGCGACAGGGGTAAATCAGCCCCAGCATTTT
CASSATGVNQPQHF
>TRBJ2-2|-|-|15|TRBV2
TGTGCCAGCAGAAGAGGAAGCGCGAACACCGGGGAGCTGTTTTTT
CASRRGSANTGELFF
>TRBJ2-7|once|-|13|TRBV5-4
TGTGCCAGCTCCAAAATACAGGGTGACGAGCAGTACTTC
CASSKIQGDEQYF
>TRBJ2-1|-|-|16|TRBV4-1
TGCGCCAGCAGCCAAGTCAGGGCTTTTTCCTACAATGAGCAGTTCTTC
CASSQVRAFSYNEQFF
>TRBJ2-2|-|-|13|TRBV4-1
TGCGCCAGCATTGGGGGGGCAGGCGGGGAGCTGTTTTTT
CASIGGAGGELFF
>TRBJ2-7|-|-|11|TRBV10-3
TGTGCCATCAGCAGGGACTACGAGCAGTACTTC
CAISRDYEQYF
>TRBJ2-1|-|TRBD2|15|TRBV29-1
TGCAGCGGGGGAGGGACTAGCGGTTTGTACAATGAGCAGTTCTTC
CSGGGTSGLYNEQFF
>TRBJ2-5|-|TRBD2|16|TRBV11-3
TGTGCCAGCAGCTTACGGGTAGCGGGGGACCAAGAGACCCAGTACTTC
CASSLRVAGDQETQYF
>TRBJ1-1|-|-|14|TRBV27
TGTGCCAGCGGCCGAGGTCATGGGCAGGGCGATCACTTCTTT
CASGRGHGQGDHFF
>TRBJ1-4|few|-|16|TRBV2
TGTGCCAGCAGCCCGGCAGGGGCCCTAACTAATGAAAAACTGTTTTTT
CASSPAGALTNEKLFF
>TRBJ2-1|-|TRBD1|13|TRBV7-3
TGTGCCAGCAGCGGACAGGGGGCAAATGAGCAGTTCTTC
CASSGQGANEQFF
>TRBJ1-1|once|-|13|TRBV30
TGTGCCTGGAGTGTCACGGGGAGCACTGAAGCTTTCTTT
CAWSVTGSTEAFF
>TRBJ1-1|-|TRBD1|16|TRBV2
TGTGCCAGCAGTGAAGGGGACAGGGATGTGGTCACTGAAGCTTTCTTT
CASSEGDRDVVTEAFF
>TRBJ2-7|-|TRBD2|19|TRBV28
TGTGCCAGCTACACTAGCGGGGGCTCTCTAAGTACGGGGTCCTACGAGCAGTACTTC
CASYTSGGSLSTGSYEQYF
>TRBJ2-7|-|-|18|TRBV12-5
TGTGCTAGTGGTTTGGTACAAAAAGATGATCAGGGTTTTTACGAGCAGTACTTC
CASGLVQKDDQGFYEQYF
>TRBJ2-7|-|-|12|TRBV29-1
TGCAGCGTTGCTCCTGAGGGCTACGAGCAGTACTTC
CSVAPEGYEQYF
>TRBJ2-5|-|TRBD2|12|TRBV27
TGTGGTGCGGGGGGGAATCAAGAGACCCAGTACTTC
CGAGGNQETQYF
>TRBJ2-1|few|-|14|TRBV14
TGTGCCAGCAGCCAAGATACCACATACAATGAGCAGTTCTTC
CASSQDTTYNEQFF
>TRBJ2-1|few|-|12|TRBV4-1
TGCGCCAGCAGCGGAGTTTACAATGAGCAGTTCTTC
CASSGVYNEQFF
>TRBJ2-7|-|TRBD2|14|TRBV9
TGTGCCAGCAGCGGTAGCGGGCCTGCCTACGAGCAGTACTTC
CASSGSGPAYEQYF
>TRBJ2-1|-|TRBD1|13|TRBV2
TGTGCCAGCACCCCGGGACAGGGTAATGAGCAGTTCTTC
CASTPGQGNEQFF
>TRBJ2-7|-|-|13|TRBV10-3
TGTGCCATCAGCCGCGACAGTTCCTACGAGCAGTACTTC
CAISRDSSYEQYF
>TRBJ2-5|-|-|17|TRBV11-3
TGTGCCAGCAGCCAAGTGGGTGTAGCAGGGGCCCAAGAGACCCAGTACTTC
CASSQVGVAGAQETQYF